Following are 21 T cell receptor beta chains from one sample sequenced in a study of cytomegalovirus exposure and HLA in healthy donors. PCR was performed using 60 Vbeta and 13 Jbeta primers. Sequencing was performed with immunoSEQ multiplex PCR; in TCRdb, only in-frame clones are kept and a portion is missing. The data contain 200,000 or so clones, 84% of them seen just once; the ten biggest clones take up 2% to 3%. The sample consisted of PBMCs. The source is a woman between 50 and 59 years old in good health and CMV-seropositive.

This chain joins TRBV7-9 and TRBJ2-4; a weak D match, TRBD1 (5 bases). The CDR3 has 14 residues. V lost 1 base and J 5 bases, leaving 9 bases between the germline ends. The V gene's germline CDR1 is SEHNR and CDR2 FQNEAQ (reference sequence). The CDR3 region is CASSLEGRENIQYF. The CDR3 bases are TGTGCCAGCAGCTTAGAGGGGCGCGAAAACATTCAGTACTTC.

The rearrangement joins TRBV4-1 to TRBJ2-2; a possible D gene is TRBD2 (5 bases). Germline CDR1 is MGHRA and CDR2 is YSYEKL. There are 15 residues in the CDR3. V lost 1 base to trimming and J lost 1 base, with 7 bases between them. In DNA form, the CDR3 reads TGCGCCAGCAGCCAAGGAGGGTTGAACACCGGGGAGCTGTTTTTT. It is translated as CASSQGGLNTGELFF.

J is TRBJ1-4 and V is TRBV5-1; tentatively, D is TRBD1 (5 bases). The V gene's germline CDR1 is SGHRS and CDR2 YFSETQ. This CDR3 is 15 amino acids long. Trimming left V 4 bases short and J 3 bases short, with 13 bases between. CDR3 loop: CASSPRGQANEKLFF. The CDR3 coding sequence is TGCGCCAGCAGCCCTAGGGGCCAGGCTAATGAAAAACTGTTTTTT.

The chain employs TRBV11-2 and TRBJ2-7; the match to TRBD1 covers 9 bases. CDR1 and CDR2 (germline): SGHAT, FQNNGV. The J segment lost 4 bases and the V segment lost 3 bases, leaving 4 bases of the junction unmatched. The CDR3 has 14 amino acids. Here the CDR3 reads CASSFGTGIYEQYF. The DNA of the CDR3 is TGTGCCAGCAGCTTCGGGACAGGGATTTACGAGCAGTACTTC.

The CDR3 protein is CASSSTRGNTIYF. CDR3 coding DNA: TGTGCCAGCAGTTCGACTCGTGGAAACACCATATATTTT. The rearrangement joins TRBV27 to TRBJ1-3; D gene unclear. CDR1 MNHEY and CDR2 SMNVEV come from the germline V gene (reference sequence). V lost 4 bases, J lost 3 bases, and 7 bases lay in between. The CDR3 totals 13 residues.

The rearrangement links TRBV5-5 to TRBJ1-1, with D maybe TRBD1 (6 bases). Trimming took 5 bases from V and 6 from J, leaving 17 bases between them. Per the germline V gene, CDR1 is SGHKS and CDR2 is YYEKEE (reference sequence). This CDR3 has 14 amino acids. For the CDR3, the DNA is TGTGCCAGCAGGCGGACGGACAGAGTCCCTGAAGCTTTCTTT. The encoded protein is CASRRTDRVPEAFF.

J is TRBJ2-3 and V is TRBV5-6; 12 bases align to TRBD2. With V trimmed by 5 bases and J by 4 bases, 8 bases remained unmatched. The CDR3 is 16 residues long. Germline-derived CDR1 and CDR2 are SGHDT and YYEEEE. The CDR3 protein is CASSLLAGGRSDTQYF. The CDR3 coding sequence is TGTGCCAGCAGTCTCCTAGCGGGGGGGAGGTCAGATACGCAGTATTTT.

The genes are TRBV19 and TRBJ1-5, with D possibly matching TRBD1 (6 bases). CDR1 and CDR2 from the germline V gene are LNHDA and SQIVND (reference sequence). The V end was cut by 5 bases, the J end by 0 bases, with 14 bases between. The CDR3 sequence is 16 residues long. The CDR3 DNA is TGTGCCAGTAGTGAACAGGGTCGTAATAGCAATCAGCCCCAGCATTTT. Protein: CASSEQGRNSNQPQHF.

The J gene is TRBJ2-1, the V gene TRBV4-3; 11 nucleotides align to TRBD2. This CDR3 comprises 16 residues. Per germline, CDR1 LGHNA and CDR2 YSLEER. J was trimmed by 10 bases and V by 4 bases; bases with no gene match: 12. CDR3 residues: CASSPSGYLAGGEQFF. The CDR3 nucleotides read TGCGCCAGCAGCCCGAGCGGGTATCTAGCGGGGGGAGAGCAGTTCTTC.

In this sample, this clone turned up a few times. The CDR3 region has the DNA TGTGCCAGCAGCCCTAAACTAGCGGGGGCGAGAGAGACCCAGTACTTC. Protein product: CASSPKLAGARETQYF. The chain combines TRBV7-6 with TRBJ2-5, with 11 bases lining up with TRBD2. Germline V gives CDR1 SGHVS, CDR2 FNYEAQ. The CDR3 covers 16 residues. Unmatched junction bases numbered 9, after V lost 5 bases and J lost 4 bases. Combining the CDR3 with reference TRBV7-6 and TRBJ2-5 gives the whole variable domain GAGVSQSPRYKVTKRGQDVALRCDPISGHVSLYWYRQALGQGPEFLTYFNYEAQQDKSGLPNDRFSAERPEGSISTLTIQRTEQRDSAMYRCASSPKLAGARETQYFGPGTRLLVL.

Comments on this clone: Additional DNA sequences in this sample encode the identical CDR3. The chain recombines TRBV9 with TRBJ2-5; 9 bases map to TRBD1. The germline V gene has CDR1 SGDLS and CDR2 YYNGEE. This CDR3 region has 14 residues. The V and J ends lost 0 bases and 5 bases, in that order; junction bases with no gene match: 2. The CDR3 loop is CASSVGQGGETQYF. DNA for the CDR3: TGTGCCAGCAGCGTAGGACAGGGGGGTGAGACCCAGTACTTC. The whole variable domain, filled in from reference TRBV9 and TRBJ2-5, reads DSGVTQTPKHLITATGQRVTLRCSPRSGDLSVYWYQQSLDQGLQFLIQYYNGEERAKGNILERFSAQQFPDLHSELNLSSLELGDSALYFCASSVGQGGETQYFGPGTRLLVL.

The V call is TRBV7-2, the J call TRBJ1-6, with D possibly matching TRBD1 (5 bases). Germline CDR1 and CDR2: SGHTA and FQGNSA. Trimming took 5 bases from V and 0 from J, leaving 11 bases between them. CDR3 length equals 16 residues. The CDR3 sequence: CASSPGGSSYNSPLHF. The CDR3 nucleotides read TGTGCCAGCAGCCCGGGGGGGAGCTCCTATAATTCACCCCTCCACTTT.

The chain uses TRBV13 and TRBJ2-3; 8 bases line up with TRBD2. The V segment lost 6 bases and the J segment 0 bases; nucleotides outside the gene matches: 5. Germline V gene lookup returns CDR1 PRHDT and CDR2 FYEKMQ (reference sequence). The CDR3 contains 15 residues. CDR3 amino acids: CASSSLAASTDTQYF. CDR3 coding DNA: TGTGCCAGCAGTTCACTAGCGGCTAGCACAGATACGCAGTATTTT.

This clone has a handful of counts. This rearrangement joins TRBV10-1 to TRBJ2-1, with a tentative D call TRBD1 (6 bases). Germline V gives CDR1 WNHNN, CDR2 SYGVQD (reference sequence). This CDR3 is 12 amino acids long. V was pared by 4 bases and J by 5 bases, with 6 bases between. The CDR3: CASSGTDNEQFF. The CDR3 DNA reads as TGCGCCAGCAGTGGGACAGACAATGAGCAGTTCTTC.

The genes are TRBV5-6 and TRBJ1-2; TRBD1 might be the D (6 bases). V was clipped by 1 base and J by 3 bases, with 16 bases between them. The CDR3 is made up of 16 amino acids. Germline V lookup: CDR1 SGHDT, CDR2 YYEEEE. The CDR3 bases are TGTGCCAGCAGCTTGAACAGGGAAGGTGGGGACTATGGCTACACCTTC. It is translated as CASSLNREGGDYGYTF.

The genes are TRBV30 and TRBJ2-7; 12 positions match TRBD1. Trimming at V came to 3 bases and at J to 7 bases, leaving 7 bases not matched to a gene. Germline loops: CDR1 GTSNPN, CDR2 SVGIG (reference sequence). This CDR3 has 14 residues. CDR3 sequence reads: CAWSRDRGQGEQYF. In DNA, the CDR3 is TGTGCCTGGAGCCGGGACAGGGGGCAAGGGGAGCAGTACTTC. Supplemented by reference TRBV30 and TRBJ2-7, the full variable domain reads SQTIHQWPATLVQPVGSPLSLECTVEGTSNPNLYWYRQAAGRGLQLLFYSVGIGQISSEVPQNLSASRPQDRQFILSSKKLLLSDSGFYLCAWSRDRGQGEQYFGPGTRLTVT.

The rearrangement links TRBV6-5 to TRBJ1-2; 7 positions match TRBD1. Germline-derived CDR1 and CDR2 are MNHEY and SVGAGI. The CDR3 totals 15 residues. With V trimmed by 5 bases and J by 3 bases, 9 bases remained unmatched. As DNA, the CDR3 is TGTGCCAGCAGTCAAGGGACAGTCACGTACTATGGCTACACCTTC. Translated, it gives CASSQGTVTYYGYTF.

The rearrangement joins TRBV19 to TRBJ1-5, with D hard to call. The CDR3 runs to 15 residues. Trimming took 5 bases from V and 0 from J, leaving 11 bases between them. Germline V gene sequence: CDR1 LNHDA, CDR2 SQIVND (reference sequence). DNA of the CDR3: TGTGCCAGTAGTGTTACAGTTTATAGCAATCAGCCCCAGCATTTT. Its protein product is CASSVTVYSNQPQHF.

J is TRBJ1-2 and V is TRBV27; TRBD1 aligns across 7 bases. Germline CDR1 MNHEY, CDR2 SMNVEV (reference sequence). Losses at the gene ends were 0 bases for V and 4 bases for J; bases not matched to a gene: 5. The CDR3 covers 15 residues. The CDR3 reads CASSLSGTDPYGYTF. The CDR3 bases are TGTGCCAGCAGTTTATCGGGGACAGACCCCTATGGCTACACCTTC.

This chain joins TRBV27 and TRBJ2-7, with 9 bases lining up with TRBD2. The CDR3 length is 16 residues. V was clipped by 0 bases and J by 2 bases; unmatched bases: 5. CDR1 is MNHEY and CDR2 is SMNVEV in the germline V gene (reference sequence). CDR3 sequence (DNA): TGTGCCAGCAGTTTATCGAGGGCGGGGGGGACCTACGAGCAGTACTTC. Its translation is CASSLSRAGGTYEQYF.

For this clone: At one end, the junction sequence differs from germline, possibly due to a read error. The chain uses TRBV10-2 and TRBJ1-1, with unresolved D. The CDR3 is 12 residues long. Germline V CDR1 and CDR2: WSHSY, SAAADI. The CDR3 region has the DNA TGCGCCGGCAGTGAGTCGTACAAGGAAGCTTTCTTT. It is translated as CAGSESYKEAFF.